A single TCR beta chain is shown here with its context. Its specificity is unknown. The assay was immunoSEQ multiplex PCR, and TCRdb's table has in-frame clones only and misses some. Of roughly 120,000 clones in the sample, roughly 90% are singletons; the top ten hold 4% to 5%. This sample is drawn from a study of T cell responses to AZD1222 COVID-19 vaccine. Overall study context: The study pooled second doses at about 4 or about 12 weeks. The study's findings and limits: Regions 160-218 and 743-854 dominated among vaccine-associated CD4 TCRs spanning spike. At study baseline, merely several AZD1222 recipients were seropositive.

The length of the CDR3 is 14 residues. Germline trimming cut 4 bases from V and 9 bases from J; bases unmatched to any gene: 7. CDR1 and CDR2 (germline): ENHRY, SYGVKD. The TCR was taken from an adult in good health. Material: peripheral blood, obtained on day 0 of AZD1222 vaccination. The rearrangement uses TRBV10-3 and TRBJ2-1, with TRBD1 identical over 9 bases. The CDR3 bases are TGTGCCATCAGTGGCGGGACAGGGACTGCTGAGCAGTTCTTC. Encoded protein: CAISGGTGTAEQFF.